Each of the 14 T cell receptor beta chains below was sequenced from the same sample in a study of OX40 agonist ivuxolimab in advanced cancers. The method was immunoSEQ multiplex PCR; TCRdb's version includes in-frame clones alone and lacks a portion of them. This sample has 55,000 to 75,000 clones; roughly 82% occur once, and the top ten carry about 2.3%. Sequencing used CD4+ or CD8+ T cells sorted from blood, obtained in a trial of the OX40 agonist ivuxolimab. The receptors originated from an adult with an advanced solid tumor such as melanoma, head and neck, liver or kidney cancer.

CDR3 coding DNA: TGCGCCAGCAGCCAAGGGCCCGGGGAACTCTACGAGCAGTACTTC. This sequence encodes CASSQGPGELYEQYF. The V and J genes are TRBV4-3 and TRBJ2-7; D might be TRBD2 (5 bases). CDR1 and CDR2 from the germline V gene are LGHNA and YSLEER. Trimming left V 1 base short and J 3 bases short, with 13 bases between. The CDR3 contains 15 residues.

This clone appeared a single time. The V and J genes are TRBV9 and TRBJ1-1, with a possible D match to TRBD1 (6 bases). The CDR3 runs to 15 residues. The V gene's germline CDR1 is SGDLS and CDR2 YYNGEE. With 2 bases removed from V and 3 bases from J, the gap between germline ends came to 14 bases. The CDR3 loop reads CASSVAGEGYTEAFF. DNA of the CDR3: TGTGCCAGCAGCGTCGCAGGGGAGGGGTACACTGAAGCTTTCTTT.

The rearrangement uses TRBV10-2 and TRBJ2-7; D not certain. This CDR3 is built from 14 residues. Germline V gene lookup returns CDR1 WSHSY and CDR2 SAAADI. V was cut by 2 bases and J by 6 bases, with 14 bases left in between. The CDR3 sequence: CASSEGIAVGEQYF. Written as DNA, the CDR3 is TGCGCCAGCAGTGAGGGGATAGCTGTCGGCGAGCAGTACTTC.

V gene TRBV6-1 combines with J gene TRBJ2-7; 7 bases match TRBD1. The junction had 7 bases not matched to a gene; V was cut back by 6 bases and J by 2 bases. From germline, CDR1 is MNHNS and CDR2 SASEGT. The CDR3 consists of 14 residues. DNA of the CDR3: TGTGCCAGCAGCCGACAGGGTGATACCTACGAGCAGTACTTC. This translates into CASSRQGDTYEQYF.

This chain uses TRBV7-9 with TRBJ1-2; D possibly corresponds to TRBD1 (6 bases). CDR1 is SEHNR, CDR2 FQNEAQ, per germline (reference sequence). There are 15 residues in the CDR3. Trimming took 0 bases from V and 2 from J, leaving 10 bases between them. The CDR3 sequence: CASSLAAGVNYGYTF. The CDR3 bases are TGTGCCAGCAGCTTAGCGGCAGGGGTAAACTATGGCTACACCTTC.

V usage is TRBV5-1 and J usage is TRBJ2-1; D unclear. V lost 7 bases and J lost 0, with 14 bases in between. Germline values: CDR1 SGHRS, CDR2 YFSETQ. The CDR3 consists of 15 residues. The CDR3 protein is CASYFDRSSYNEQFF. CDR3 nucleotide sequence: TGCGCCAGCTACTTCGACCGAAGCTCCTACAATGAGCAGTTCTTC.

This clone was counted a single time. The chain is built from TRBV4-3 and TRBJ2-3; no clear D gene. The germline V gene has CDR1 LGHNA and CDR2 YSLEER. V gave up 5 bases and J gave up 0 bases, with 6 bases separating them. This CDR3 contains 13 residues. CDR3 region: CASSADSTDTQYF. Written as DNA, the CDR3 is TGCGCCAGCAGCGCGGACAGCACAGATACGCAGTATTTT.

V usage is TRBV2 and J usage is TRBJ1-2; a weak D match, TRBD1 (5 bases). Germline loops: CDR1 SNHLY, CDR2 FYNNEI. The CDR3 consists of 15 residues. V was clipped by 6 bases and J by 0 bases, with 14 bases between them. CDR3: CASRHRYLANYGYTF. The CDR3 nucleotides read TGTGCCAGCAGGCACAGGTACTTAGCTAACTATGGCTACACCTTC.

This chain uses TRBV30 with TRBJ2-5, with D perhaps matching TRBD1 (5 bases). Germline V CDR1 and CDR2: GTSNPN, SVGIG (reference sequence). The CDR3 extends over 13 amino acids. Trimming removed 0 bases at V and 2 bases at J, with 7 bases between. CDR3 bases: TGTGCCTGGAGTGTAACAGGTCAAGAGACCCAGTACTTC. Translated, it gives CAWSVTGQETQYF.

The chain recombines TRBV5-4 with TRBJ2-4, with D unresolved. The ends were cut back, 1 base at V and 1 base at J, with 6 bases in the middle. The CDR3 contains 14 residues. CDR1 and CDR2 from the germline V gene are SGHNT and YYREEE (reference sequence). The CDR3 here is CASSLPGAKNIQYF. The CDR3 nucleotides are TGTGCCAGCAGCTTGCCCGGGGCCAAAAACATTCAGTACTTC.

This chain uses TRBV7-9 with TRBJ1-2; TRBD1 agrees at 9 bases. V was pared by 5 bases and J by 5 bases, with 6 bases of the junction left unmatched. The CDR3 is 14 amino acids. CDR1 and CDR2 from the germline V gene are SEHNR and FQNEAQ (reference sequence). The CDR3 sequence is CASSPTGGGYGYTF. The CDR3 DNA reads TGTGCCAGCAGCCCTACAGGGGGCGGGTATGGCTACACCTTC.

This sequence joins TRBV5-1 and TRBJ2-1, with D maybe TRBD2 (6 bases). The V end lost 0 bases, the J end lost 7 bases, and 8 bases lay between the germline ends. CDR3 length: 13 amino acids. Germline V gene sequence: CDR1 SGHRS, CDR2 YFSETQ. The CDR3: CASSLGLENEQFF. The CDR3 DNA is TGCGCCAGCAGCTTGGGACTAGAAAATGAGCAGTTCTTC.

The gene calls are TRBV10-3 and TRBJ1-1, with unresolved D. The CDR3 is made up of 12 amino acids. Germline V lookup: CDR1 ENHRY, CDR2 SYGVKD. With 3 bases removed from V and 1 base from J, the gap between germline ends came to 3 bases. The CDR3 DNA reads as TGTGCCATCAGTGACTGGAACACTGAAGCTTTCTTT. It codes for CAISDWNTEAFF.

The rearrangement joins TRBV18 to TRBJ1-2, with D uncertain. Trimming stripped 6 bases from V and 4 bases from J, with 12 bases between. Germline CDR1 and CDR2: KGHSH and LQKENI. This CDR3 region has 13 residues. DNA of the CDR3: TGTGCCAGCTCGGAGGGTACAGCCTATGGCTACACCTTC. Protein: CASSEGTAYGYTF.